This record covers a single T cell receptor (beta chain). The antigen is unknown. The data derive from a study of T cell repertoires in cytomegalovirus infection. The CDR3 covers 17 residues. V shed 0 bases, J shed 1 base, and the junction held 5 bases outside the gene matches. From germline, CDR1 is SGHNT and CDR2 YYREEE (reference sequence). TCRdb analysed the reads with MiXCR anew, one entry per CDR3 protein. In the table there are approximately 910,000 distinct CDR3 sequences, approximately 33% of which are singletons. The receptor was derived from a human donor in good health (CMV status not recorded). Some clones in this sample may be carry-over from other donors' samples. This rearrangement joins TRBV5-4 to TRBJ2-4; 9 bases align to TRBD1. The sample was cultured CD8+ T cells from PBMCs, taken from culture after CMV antigen stimulation. The CDR3 DNA sequence: TGTGCCAGCAGCTTGGCCACAGGGGGCTGGGCCAAAAACATTCAGTACTTC. Protein product: CASSLATGGWAKNIQYF.